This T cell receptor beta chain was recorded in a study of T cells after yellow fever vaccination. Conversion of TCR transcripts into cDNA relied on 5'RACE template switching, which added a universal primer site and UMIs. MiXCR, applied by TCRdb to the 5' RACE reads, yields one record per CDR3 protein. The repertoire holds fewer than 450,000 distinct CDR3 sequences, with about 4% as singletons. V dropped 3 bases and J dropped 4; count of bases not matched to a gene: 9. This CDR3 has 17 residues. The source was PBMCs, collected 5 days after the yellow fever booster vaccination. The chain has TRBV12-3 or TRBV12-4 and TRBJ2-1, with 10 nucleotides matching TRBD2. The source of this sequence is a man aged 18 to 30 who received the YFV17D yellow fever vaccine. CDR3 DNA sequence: TGTGCCAGCAGTTTTTCCCCGTCAGCGGGGGGGTACAATGAGCAGTTCTTC. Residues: CASSFSPSAGGYNEQFF.